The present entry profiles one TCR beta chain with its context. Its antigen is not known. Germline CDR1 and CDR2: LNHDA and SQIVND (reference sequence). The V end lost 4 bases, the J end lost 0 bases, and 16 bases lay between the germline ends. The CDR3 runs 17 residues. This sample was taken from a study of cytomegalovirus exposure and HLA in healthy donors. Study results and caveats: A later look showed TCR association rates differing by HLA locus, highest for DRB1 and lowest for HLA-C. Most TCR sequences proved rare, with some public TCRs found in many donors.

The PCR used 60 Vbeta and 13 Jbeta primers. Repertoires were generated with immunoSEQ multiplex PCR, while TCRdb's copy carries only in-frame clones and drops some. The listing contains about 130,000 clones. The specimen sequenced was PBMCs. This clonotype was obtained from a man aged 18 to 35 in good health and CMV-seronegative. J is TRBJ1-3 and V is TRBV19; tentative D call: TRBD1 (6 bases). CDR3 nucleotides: TGTGCCAGTAGTACCCTGGGGCAGGGGATCTCTGGAAACACCATATATTTT. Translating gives CASSTLGQGISGNTIYF.